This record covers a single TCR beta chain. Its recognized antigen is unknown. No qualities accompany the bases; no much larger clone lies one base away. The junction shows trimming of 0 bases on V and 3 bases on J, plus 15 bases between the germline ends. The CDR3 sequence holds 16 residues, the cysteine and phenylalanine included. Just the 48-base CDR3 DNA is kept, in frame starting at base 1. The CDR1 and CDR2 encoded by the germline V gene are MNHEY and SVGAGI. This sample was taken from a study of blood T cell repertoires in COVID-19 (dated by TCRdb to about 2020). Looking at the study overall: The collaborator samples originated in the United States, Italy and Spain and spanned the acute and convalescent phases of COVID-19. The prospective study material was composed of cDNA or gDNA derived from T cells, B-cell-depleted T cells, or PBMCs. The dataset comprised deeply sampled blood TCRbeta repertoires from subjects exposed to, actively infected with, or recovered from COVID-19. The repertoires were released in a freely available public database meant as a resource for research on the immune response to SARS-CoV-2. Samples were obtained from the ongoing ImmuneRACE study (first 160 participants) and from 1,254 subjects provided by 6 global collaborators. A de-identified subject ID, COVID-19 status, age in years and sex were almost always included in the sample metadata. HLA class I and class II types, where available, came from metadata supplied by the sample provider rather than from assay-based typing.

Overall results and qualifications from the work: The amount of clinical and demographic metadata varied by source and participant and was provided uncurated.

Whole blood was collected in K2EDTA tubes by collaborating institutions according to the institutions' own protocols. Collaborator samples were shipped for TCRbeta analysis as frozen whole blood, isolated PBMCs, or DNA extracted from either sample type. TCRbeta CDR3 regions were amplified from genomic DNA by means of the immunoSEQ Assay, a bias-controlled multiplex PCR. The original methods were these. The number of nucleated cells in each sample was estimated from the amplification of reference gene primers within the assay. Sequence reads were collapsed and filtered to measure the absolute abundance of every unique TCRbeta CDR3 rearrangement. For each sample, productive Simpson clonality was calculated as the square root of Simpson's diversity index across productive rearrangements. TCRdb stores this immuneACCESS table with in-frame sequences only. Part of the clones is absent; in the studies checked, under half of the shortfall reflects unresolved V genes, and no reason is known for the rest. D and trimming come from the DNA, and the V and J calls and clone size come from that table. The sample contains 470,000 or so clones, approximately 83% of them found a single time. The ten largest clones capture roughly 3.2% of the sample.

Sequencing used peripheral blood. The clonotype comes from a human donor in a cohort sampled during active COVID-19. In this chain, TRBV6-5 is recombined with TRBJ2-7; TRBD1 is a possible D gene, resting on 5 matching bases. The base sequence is TGTGCCAGCAGTTACTCGAGCGCCAGGGTATTCTACGAGCAGTACTTC. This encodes CASSYSSARVFYEQYF.